This TCR beta chain stems from a study of T cell responses to AZD1222 COVID-19 vaccine. Trimming took off 6 bases at V and 6 bases at J, with 21 bases between the two ends. From germline, CDR1 is SGHNT and CDR2 YENEEA. There are 17 residues in the CDR3. Notes on the study in general: No repertoire was sampled before or during the peak T cell response, only after it. Regions left unmutated in variants are reportedly the target of nearly half of spike-specific TCRs. It should be noted that donors were predominantly white British and more often female, and clonal diversity was possibly underestimated. Spike-specific TCR breadth and depth rose after two AZD1222 doses.

As regards this clone: Its antigen is still unknown.

Some clones are missing from TCRdb's copy, which holds only in-frame ones; the method was immunoSEQ multiplex PCR. The data contain around 120,000 clones, approximately 92% of them seen just once; the ten biggest clones take up about 1.2%. Sample: peripheral blood, taken on day 0 of AZD1222 vaccination. The chain links TRBV11-3 to TRBJ1-6; D is perhaps TRBD1 (6 bases). The sequence derives from an adult in good health. CDR3 amino acids: CASSTEGRRTANSPLHF. CDR3 DNA: TGTGCCAGCAGTACAGAGGGGAGGCGGACAGCTAATTCACCCCTCCACTTT.